Below are 16 T cell receptor beta chains sequenced from a single sample in a study of blood T cell repertoires in COVID-19. Only in-frame clones appear in the TCRdb table, and some are missing; sequencing was by immunoSEQ multiplex PCR. The profile shows roughly 49,000 clones, roughly nine tenths of them singletons. Sequencing was carried out using peripheral blood. The receptors come from a human donor in a cohort sampled during active COVID-19.

This clone occurred a few times. This chain links TRBV6-5 with TRBJ2-6; TRBD1 might be the D (5 bases). The CDR3 totals 15 residues. Germline CDR1 is MNHEY and CDR2 is SVGAGI. The ends were cut back, 9 bases at V and 4 bases at J, with 16 bases in the middle. The CDR3 DNA is TGTGCCAGTAAATTACAGGCTCCCGGGGCCAACGTCCTGACTTTC. Its protein product is CASKLQAPGANVLTF.

The J gene is TRBJ1-5, the V gene TRBV6-2 or TRBV6-3; 9 positions match TRBD1. V dropped 6 bases and J dropped 2; count of bases not matched to a gene: 17. The CDR3 has 19 amino acids. CDR1 is MNHEY and CDR2 is SVGEGT in the germline V gene. CDR3 residues: CASSPPEDRGRRGNQPQHF. The CDR3 DNA reads TGTGCCAGCAGCCCTCCGGAGGACAGGGGCAGGCGGGGCAATCAGCCCCAGCATTTT.

This rearrangement joins TRBV11-3 to TRBJ1-4; 8 nucleotides match TRBD1. Germline CDR1 reads SGHNT; CDR2 reads YENEEA. CDR3 size: 17 residues. V lost 5 bases, J lost 1 base, and 9 bases stayed unmatched. CDR3 loop: CASSGTGGFVTNEKLFF. The DNA for the CDR3 is TGTGCCAGCAGCGGGACAGGTGGATTTGTAACTAATGAAAAACTGTTTTTT.

Only a few counts were recorded for this clone. The chain recombines TRBV6-2 or TRBV6-3 with TRBJ1-5, with D perhaps TRBD1 (6 bases). The CDR3 is 18 amino acids. The germline CDR1 and CDR2 sequences are MNHEY and SVGEGT. V was clipped by 2 bases and J by 5 bases, with 22 bases between them. For the CDR3, the DNA is TGTGCCAGCAGTTACCTTGGACAGACCTGGACTTCAGATCAGCCCCAGCATTTT. As protein: CASSYLGQTWTSDQPQHF.

The V gene is TRBV27, the J gene TRBJ1-3; 9 bases are shared with TRBD1. The CDR3 has 14 residues. Germline V gene data show CDR1 as MNHEY and CDR2 as SMNVEV (reference sequence). V shed 6 bases, J shed 7 bases, and the junction held 7 bases outside the gene matches. The CDR3 sequence: CASRGQGGRNTIYF. CDR3 coding DNA: TGTGCCAGCAGGGGACAGGGAGGAAGGAACACCATATATTTT.

This clone was detected a few times. This sequence joins TRBV29-1 and TRBJ2-1, with 7 bases fitting TRBD2. The CDR3 is 14 residues long. V lost 5 bases to trimming and J lost 1 base; unmatched junction nucleotides: 5. Germline V gives CDR1 SQVTM, CDR2 ANQGSEA. This CDR3 is CSVSGTMSYNEQFF. DNA of the CDR3: TGCAGCGTTTCCGGGACTATGTCCTACAATGAGCAGTTCTTC.

The chain joins TRBV30 to TRBJ1-4; no reliable D call. Trimming took off 0 bases at V and 5 bases at J, with 7 bases between the two ends. Germline V CDR1 and CDR2: GTSNPN, SVGIG (reference sequence). The length of the CDR3 is 13 residues. DNA of the CDR3: TGTGCCTGGAGTGTGGGCCCAAATGAAAAACTGTTTTTT. Translated: CAWSVGPNEKLFF.

The chain couples TRBV19 to TRBJ1-2; 10 nucleotides line up with TRBD1. The CDR3 has 14 amino acids. Germline CDR1 reads LNHDA; CDR2 reads SQIVND (reference sequence). Trimming cost V 6 bases and J 4 bases; bases outside gene matches: 5. CDR3 DNA sequence: TGTGCCAGTAGGGGACAGGGGAAAGGCTATGGCTACACCTTC. As protein: CASRGQGKGYGYTF. Full variable domain (outside the CDR3, taken from reference TRBV19 and TRBJ1-2): DGGITQSPKYLFRKEGQNVTLSCEQNLNHDAMYWYRQDPGQGLRLIYYSQIVNDFQKGDIAEGYSVSREKKESFPLTVTSAQKNPTAFYLCASRGQGKGYGYTFGSGTRLTVV.

The chain carries TRBV6-6 and TRBJ1-6, with D tentatively TRBD1 (6 bases). CDR3 length equals 15 residues. CDR1 is MNHNY, CDR2 SVGAGI, per germline (reference sequence). V shed 6 bases and J shed 8 bases, with 17 bases lying between them. The CDR3 reads CASSSLRGRDSPLHF. In DNA, the CDR3 is TGTGCCAGCAGCTCCCTCAGGGGCAGGGATTCACCCCTCCACTTT.

The chain has TRBV9 and TRBJ2-1; 8 nucleotides match TRBD2. This CDR3 spans 19 amino acids. Germline V gene data show CDR1 as SGDLS and CDR2 as YYNGEE. J gave up 5 bases and V 5 bases, and 21 bases lay outside the gene matches. CDR3 nucleotides: TGTGCCAGCAGTGTTCGGGAGGGCCCTAGTCCGGGGACCCACAATGAGCAGTTCTTC. Translating gives CASSVREGPSPGTHNEQFF. The full variable domain, rest sourced from reference TRBV9 and TRBJ2-1, is DSGVTQTPKHLITATGQRVTLRCSPRSGDLSVYWYQQSLDQGLQFLIQYYNGEERAKGNILERFSAQQFPDLHSELNLSSLELGDSALYFCASSVREGPSPGTHNEQFFGPGTRLTVL.

With regard to this clone: The junction does not match germline at one end; this may be a read error. The chain combines TRBV10-3 with TRBJ2-1; 10 bases agree with TRBD2. The germline gives CDR1 ENHRY, CDR2 SYGVKD. This CDR3 is built from 12 residues. In DNA, the CDR3 is TGTGCCATCAGTGAGGGAGCGGGGGGGCGGGTCTTC. It codes for CAISEGAGGRVF.

The V and J genes are TRBV7-4 and TRBJ2-7; D gene uncertain. There are 14 residues in the CDR3. V was pared by 9 bases and J by 4 bases, with 19 bases between. CDR1 and CDR2 (germline): SGHVT, SQSDAQ. The CDR3 coding sequence is TGTGCCAGTTTTAACGGAACAGAACAATACGAGCAGTACTTC. Translating gives CASFNGTEQYEQYF.

The rearrangement links TRBV4-1 to TRBJ2-2; possible D gene TRBD2, 6 bases. The germline CDR1 and CDR2 sequences are MGHRA and YSYEKL. V gave up 0 bases and J gave up 10 bases, with 12 bases separating them. The CDR3 extends over 14 amino acids. In nucleotides, the CDR3 is TGCGCCAGCAGCCAAGAGGAGGGTGTGTTGGAGCTGTTTTTT. As protein: CASSQEEGVLELFF.

The genes are TRBV7-9 and TRBJ1-2, with D tentatively TRBD1 (6 bases). The CDR3 loop spans 13 amino acids. V lost 1 base, J lost 7 bases, and 10 bases lay in between. The germline gives CDR1 SEHNR, CDR2 FQNEAQ (reference sequence). The CDR3 DNA is TGTGCCAGCAGCTTAGGAAGGGGGATTGGCTACACCTTC. Translating it yields CASSLGRGIGYTF.

This clone has just a few counts. The chain uses TRBV10-3 and TRBJ1-5, with a tentative D call TRBD1 (6 bases). The CDR3 has 16 amino acids. Germline V lookup: CDR1 ENHRY, CDR2 SYGVKD. The V gene lost 0 bases and the J gene lost 7 bases, with 16 bases spanning the gap. The CDR3 region is CAISESVGGGEQPQHF. The CDR3 DNA reads as TGTGCCATCAGTGAGTCGGTAGGGGGGGGCGAACAGCCCCAGCATTTT.

The table lists this clone with a count of one. V and J are TRBV15 and TRBJ1-2; D might be TRBD1 (6 bases). Per the germline V gene, CDR1 is LNHNV and CDR2 is YYDKDF (reference sequence). Trimming removed 3 bases at V and 6 bases at J, with 20 bases between. The CDR3 is 16 residues long. Here the CDR3 reads CATSRPFGGRDDGYTF. CDR3 nucleotide sequence: TGTGCCACCAGCAGGCCTTTCGGGGGGCGGGACGATGGCTACACCTTC.